Following are 28 T cell receptor beta chains from one sample sequenced in a study of CD8+CD57+ T cells in acquired aplastic anemia. Researchers used genomic DNA as the template to profile TCR beta VDJ and CDR3. TCRdb ran MiXCR on the reads and lists one entry per CDR3 protein. This sample has approximately 220,000 distinct CDR3 sequences; under 50% occur once, and the top ten carry less than 20%. Before being chosen for sequencing, patients had shown CD8+CD57+ cell expansion by flow cytometry. Sequencing was done on a sample of sorted CD4+, CD8+, or CD8+CD57+ T cells (not recorded which) from PBMCs. The source is a human donor with aplastic anemia.

V gene TRBV4-2 combines with J gene TRBJ2-7; D unresolved. The CDR3 sequence is 15 residues long. Germline values: CDR1 LGHNA, CDR2 YNFKEQ. Deletions cut 4 bases from V and 0 bases from J, with 13 bases between. The CDR3 here is CASSLEAASSYEQYV. In nucleotides, the CDR3 is TGTGCCAGCAGCCTAGAAGCTGCGAGCTCCTACGAGCAGTACGTC.

This clonotype was detected once. This chain joins TRBV7-9 and TRBJ2-7; D could derive from TRBD1 or TRBD2 (7 bases each). V was clipped by 6 bases and J by 5 bases, with 14 bases between them. This CDR3 comprises 13 residues. Germline values: CDR1 SEHNR, CDR2 FQNEAQ (reference sequence). The CDR3 DNA reads TGTGCCAGCAGTACGACAGGGAGGGACGAGCAGTACTTC. It codes for CASSTTGRDEQYF.

The V gene is TRBV7-9, the J gene TRBJ1-5; the match to TRBD1 covers 8 bases. The V and J ends lost 5 bases and 4 bases, in that order; junction bases with no gene match: 7. CDR3 length: 15 amino acids. Per germline, CDR1 SEHNR and CDR2 FQNEAQ (reference sequence). The CDR3 spells CASSPGTGPNQPQHF. CDR3 nucleotide sequence: TGTGCCAGCAGCCCCGGGACAGGCCCTAATCAGCCCCAGCATTTT.

The V and J genes are TRBV24-1 and TRBJ1-2; TRBD1 agrees at 7 bases. J lost 5 bases, V lost 4 bases, and 6 bases had no gene match. CDR3 length: 14 amino acids. The germline CDR1 and CDR2 sequences are KGHDR and SFDVKD. CDR3: CATSDVDRVYGYTF. The CDR3 nucleotides are TGTGCCACCAGTGACGTTGACAGGGTATATGGCTACACCTTC.

The J gene is TRBJ2-5, the V gene TRBV20-1, with TRBD2 matching 9 bases. The germline gives CDR1 DFQATT, CDR2 SNEGSKA (reference sequence). This CDR3 is built from 14 residues. J was trimmed by 4 bases and V by 1 base; bases with no gene match: 4. CDR3 nucleotides: TGCAGTGCTAGAGGCCAGCGGGAGGCAGAGACCCAGTACTTC. This gives the protein CSARGQREAETQYF.

In this sample, this clonotype turned up once. The rearrangement links TRBV10-2 to TRBJ2-2, with 8 positions matching TRBD1. The CDR3 length is 17 residues. From germline, CDR1 is WSHSY and CDR2 SAAADI. Trimming cost V 0 bases and J 6 bases; bases outside gene matches: 9. The CDR3: CASSESARQGTAGELFF. CDR3 DNA: TGCGCCAGCAGTGAGTCGGCTCGACAGGGGACGGCCGGGGAGCTGTTTTTT.

This clonotype showed up just a few times. The CDR3 region has the DNA TGCGCCAGCAGCTTGATGACTAGCGGCACAGATACGCAGTATTTT. It yields the protein CASSLMTSGTDTQYF. The chain employs TRBV5-1 and TRBJ2-3, with 8 bases identical to TRBD2. V was clipped by 1 base and J by 1 base; unmatched bases: 2. The CDR3 sequence is 15 residues long. The germline V gene encodes CDR1 SGHRS and CDR2 YFSETQ.

This clonotype was seen repeatedly, ten times or more. The chain is built from TRBV7-9 and TRBJ1-2; D possibly corresponds to TRBD1 (6 bases). The CDR3 has 14 amino acids. V lost 2 bases, J lost 7 bases, and 14 bases lay in between. Germline assignment: CDR1 SEHNR and CDR2 FQNEAQ (reference sequence). The CDR3 is CASSLLRGGSGYTF. DNA for the CDR3: TGTGCCAGCAGCTTACTACGGGGGGGCTCTGGCTACACCTTC.

This clonotype appeared many times. The gene calls are TRBV20-1 and TRBJ2-3, with 8 bases identical to TRBD1. Germline V gene data show CDR1 as DFQATT and CDR2 as SNEGSKA (reference sequence). The CDR3 consists of 17 residues. The V segment lost 3 bases and the J segment 0 bases; nucleotides outside the gene matches: 11. The CDR3 coding sequence is TGCAGTGCTAGCAGAGACAGGGGCGGGTTGAGCACAGATACGCAGTATTTT. This encodes CSASRDRGGLSTDTQYF.

This clonotype came up a few times. The V and J genes are TRBV12-3 or TRBV12-4 and TRBJ1-2; the D gene is possibly TRBD1 (5 bases). V shed 3 bases and J shed 8 bases, with 13 bases lying between them. CDR3 length: 13 residues. CDR3 sequence reads: CASSLRTGDGYTF. Here the CDR3 DNA reads TGTGCCAGCAGTTTGCGTACGGGGGACGGCTACACCTTC.

This clonotype was seen more than once but under ten times. The chain has TRBV7-8 and TRBJ2-7, with D uncertain. Germline V gene lookup returns CDR1 SGHVS and CDR2 FQNEAQ. Trimming left V 3 bases short and J 3 bases short, with 18 bases between. CDR3 length: 16 amino acids. For the CDR3, the DNA is TGTGCCAGCAGCTTGGGCCCAAAGGTGGGCTTCTACGAGCAGTACTTC. It encodes CASSLGPKVGFYEQYF.

This clonotype was detected a few times. A much larger clone differs by one base, so this may be a read error. The gene calls are TRBV5-1 and TRBJ1-4; perhaps TRBD1 as D (6 bases). The length of the CDR3 is 14 residues. Germline lookup yields CDR1 SGHRS and CDR2 YFSETQ. The CDR3 spells CASSTRGPDEKLSF. DNA of the CDR3: TGCGCCAGCAGCACACGGGGGCCGGATGAAAAACTGTCTTTT.

This clonotype was detected ten times or more. This chain links TRBV7-8 with TRBJ1-5; 9 bases fit TRBD1. Losses at the gene ends were 3 bases for V and 1 base for J; bases not matched to a gene: 7. This CDR3 has 17 amino acids. Germline V gives CDR1 SGHVS, CDR2 FQNEAQ. The CDR3 sequence is CASSLTPGQGSNQPQHF. CDR3 DNA sequence: TGTGCCAGCAGCTTGACCCCGGGACAGGGAAGCAATCAGCCCCAGCATTTT.

At least ten counts were recorded for this clonotype. This sequence joins TRBV11-2 and TRBJ2-1, with 9 bases fitting TRBD1. Germline CDR1 and CDR2: SGHAT and FQNNGV. With 1 base clipped from V and 7 bases from J, the junction kept 5 bases outside the gene matches. This CDR3 is 15 amino acids long. The CDR3 sequence is CASSLVQGASNEQFF. CDR3 nucleotide sequence: TGTGCCAGCAGCTTAGTACAGGGGGCGAGTAATGAGCAGTTCTTC.

The V call is TRBV5-1, the J call TRBJ1-5; 9 nucleotides align to TRBD1. The ends lost 1 base at V and 2 bases at J; junction bases unmatched: 4. Germline V gene data show CDR1 as SGHRS and CDR2 as YFSETQ. This CDR3 comprises 16 residues. CDR3 in DNA: TGCGCCAGCAGCTTGAGGGGACAGGGTGGCAATCAGCCCCAGCATTTT. It is translated as CASSLRGQGGNQPQHF.

The chain couples TRBV5-1 to TRBJ1-3, with D perhaps TRBD1 (5 bases). Trimming took off 4 bases at V and 8 bases at J, with 19 bases between the two ends. CDR3 length equals 15 residues. CDR1 and CDR2 (germline): SGHRS, YFSETQ. The CDR3 protein is CASSPGLAGGYTIYF. The CDR3 DNA is TGCGCCAGCAGCCCGGGACTAGCGGGGGGATACACCATATATTTT.

Regarding this clonotype: Since the CDR3 does not end with the conserved phenylalanine or tryptophan, this likely comes from a read error. The rearrangement uses TRBV10-3 and TRBJ1-1; D is ambiguous. The CDR3 totals 15 residues. With 3 bases removed from V and 0 bases from J, the gap between germline ends came to 11 bases. Germline assignment: CDR1 ENHRY and CDR2 SYGVKD. The CDR3 nucleotides are TGTGCCATCAGTGATTTTGTGGGGATGAACACTGAAGCTTTCCTT. Protein product: CAISDFVGMNTEAFL.

This chain joins TRBV15 and TRBJ2-5; D gene unclear. Germline CDR1 LNHNV, CDR2 YYDKDF (reference sequence). The V end lost 0 bases, the J end lost 5 bases, and 7 bases lay between the germline ends. The CDR3 sequence is 13 residues long. The CDR3 reads CATSRDRLETQYF. The CDR3 nucleotides are TGTGCCACCAGCAGAGACCGCTTGGAGACCCAGTACTTC.

This clonotype was observed once. The chain employs TRBV20-1 and TRBJ1-2; 11 bases match TRBD1. This CDR3 is built from 13 residues. Germline CDR1 reads DFQATT; CDR2 reads SNEGSKA (reference sequence). The trim removed 6 bases at V and 7 bases at J, leaving 7 bases unmatched. CDR3 sequence: CSAHRTGGIGYTF. DNA of the CDR3: TGCAGTGCACATAGGACAGGGGGCATTGGCTACACCTTC.

This clonotype was counted many times. The V call is TRBV12-3 or TRBV12-4, the J call TRBJ2-2; D is perhaps TRBD1 or TRBD2 (5 bases each). This CDR3 has 15 residues. V lost 4 bases to trimming and J lost 2 bases, with 11 bases between them. CDR3 sequence (DNA): TGTGCCAGCAGTTCGGGACCGATAAACACCGGGGAGCTGTTTTTT. Amino acids: CASSSGPINTGELFF.

At least ten counts were recorded for this clonotype. This chain connects TRBV3-1 to TRBJ2-1; 7 bases match TRBD1. V shed 5 bases and J 7 bases; nucleotides not matched to a gene: 5. In germline, CDR1 is LGHDT, CDR2 YNNKEL (reference sequence). The CDR3 runs to 13 residues. The CDR3 loop reads CASSFEGANEQFF. The CDR3 DNA is TGTGCCAGCAGCTTCGAGGGGGCGAATGAGCAGTTCTTC.

On this clonotype itself: A read error may produce the germline difference seen at one junction end. The chain employs TRBV9 and TRBJ2-5, with 10 bases that match TRBD2. The germline gives CDR1 SGDLS, CDR2 YYNGEE. The CDR3 has 13 amino acids. The CDR3, as DNA: TGTGCCAGCAGCCCCTACCCAACTAGCGGGATGTCCTTC. It codes for CASSPYPTSGMSF. Looking up the rest from reference TRBV9 and TRBJ2-5 gives the full variable domain: DSGVTQTPKHLITATGQRVTLRCSPRSGDLSVYWYQQSLDQGLQFLIQYYNGEERAKGNILERFSAQQFPDLHSELNLSSLELGDSALYFCASSPYPTSGMSFGPGTRLLVL.

The V call is TRBV29-1, the J call TRBJ1-2; D may be TRBD1 (6 bases). CDR3 length: 13 amino acids. CDR1 is SQVTM, CDR2 ANQGSEA, per germline. With 7 bases removed from V and 6 bases from J, the gap between germline ends came to 18 bases. CDR3 nucleotides: TGCAGCGCCAGACAGGAGGAGTCGGATGGCTACACCTTC. This gives the protein CSARQEESDGYTF.

This clonotype came up a few times. A much bigger clone sits one base away, suggesting this may be a read error. V is TRBV19 and J is TRBJ1-5; perhaps TRBD1 as D (6 bases). Per the germline V gene, CDR1 is LNHDA and CDR2 is SQIVND (reference sequence). V was pared by 6 bases and J by 1 base, with 13 bases between. The CDR3 contains 15 residues. The CDR3: CASRARQESNQPQHF. CDR3 nucleotides: TGTGCCAGTAGGGCTAGACAGGAAAGCAATCAGCCCCAGCATTTT.

V gene TRBV12-3 or TRBV12-4 combines with J gene TRBJ2-3, with 10 bases lining up with TRBD1. Trimming took 4 bases from V and 2 from J; bases not matched to a gene: 6. This CDR3 has 16 amino acids. CDR3 bases: TGTGCCAGCAGTTCCGGGACAGGGGATTTCACAGATACGCAGTATTTT. Its protein is CASSSGTGDFTDTQYF.

Details on this clonotype: The junction does not match germline at one end; this may be a read error. The chain recombines TRBV2 with TRBJ1-6; D possibly corresponds to TRBD1 (5 bases). This CDR3 contains 15 residues. Germline V gene data show CDR1 as SNHLY and CDR2 as FYNNEI. CDR3 DNA: TGTGCCAGCAGTGATCTGACAGCTGGAAATTCACCGCTCCACTTT. Protein: CASSDLTAGNSPLHF. The full variable domain, its missing parts supplied by reference TRBV2 and TRBJ1-6, is EPEVTQTPSHQVTQMGQEVILRCVPISNHLYFYWYRQILGQKVEFLVSFYNNEISEKSEIFDDQFSVERPDGSNFTLKIRSTKLEDSAMYFCASSDLTAGNSPLHFGNGTRLTVT.

This chain links TRBV10-2 with TRBJ2-1; D is tentatively TRBD1 or TRBD2 (5 bases each). This CDR3 region has 15 residues. Trimming left V 6 bases short and J 8 bases short, with 20 bases between. Germline CDR1 is WSHSY and CDR2 is SAAADI. CDR3 coding DNA: TGCGCCAGCAGCTACTCGGGACGCCCCTCCGATGAGCAGTTCTTC. Translated, it gives CASSYSGRPSDEQFF.

As to this clonotype: Possible read error: a much larger clone is one base away. The rearrangement links TRBV4-1 to TRBJ1-5, with unresolved D. The germline V gene encodes CDR1 MGHRA and CDR2 YSYEKL. The CDR3 loop spans 15 amino acids. CDR3 bases: TGCGCCGGCAGCCGTCAAGTCGAGTTAGGGCAGCCCCAGCATTTT. Translated, it gives CAGSRQVELGQPQHF.